This TCR beta chain emerged from a study of Ad26.COV2.S vaccination and SARS-CoV-2 variants. Study-level background: Recipients of Ad26.COV2.S got it intramuscularly, once or twice 56 days apart.

V was shortened by 2 bases and J by 2 bases, with 12 bases between the two germline ends. This CDR3 has 15 amino acids. Germline values: CDR1 MNHEY, CDR2 SMNVEV (reference sequence). Described treatment: around 19 received Ad26.COV2.S at low or high dose, single or two shots; 5 received placebo; per-sample allocation not given. Sampling occurred on day 63 after the first vaccine or placebo injection. An Ad26 vector that expressed Wuhan-strain SARS-CoV-2 spike constituted the vaccine. TCRdb keeps only in-frame clones here, not all; method: immunoSEQ multiplex PCR. The top ten clones hold about 10% of a sample with around 340,000 clones, approximately 86% of them seen once.

The source material was peripheral blood, sampled in a trial of Ad26.COV2.S vaccine versus placebo. The TCR sequence derives from a person between 18 and 65 years old who received the Ad26.COV2.S COVID-19 vaccine or a placebo. The chain joins TRBV27 to TRBJ1-1; unclear D gene. The CDR3: CASSLRVASNTEAFF. CDR3 DNA: TGTGCCAGCAGTTTAAGGGTCGCCTCCAACACTGAAGCTTTCTTT.